This T cell receptor (beta chain) was obtained from a study of beta chain features in type 1 diabetes. About the research overall: Cell yields, age and gender were similar between patients and healthy donors. Study-wide results and limits: In every one of the four CD4+ subsets, TCRB CDR3s were moderately but significantly shorter in Type 1 diabetes patients. Naive, central memory and regulatory TCRB repertoires appeared more similar among patients than healthy donors. For cells with high TCR expression, cDNA sequencing could yield over-representation.

With regard to this clone: As yet, its antigen is unknown.

The isolated RNA, all of it, was reverse transcribed, so expressed TCRB transcripts were what got sequenced. Each sample of naive, central memory or regulatory T cells had, on average, roughly 3.6 million reads. Produced via immunoSEQ multiplex PCR; TCRdb's table is partial and in-frame only. The sample carries 100,000 to 150,000 clones, approximately 15% recorded once. The TCR sequence derives from a young man with type 1 diabetes. The material sequenced was central memory CD4+ T cells from blood.

This chain's CDR3 is CAISESGGLYNEQFF. The CDR3, as DNA: TGTGCCATCAGTGAGTCGGGGGGGCTGTACAATGAGCAGTTCTTC. This rearrangement joins TRBV10-3 to TRBJ2-1; a possible D gene is TRBD2 (7 bases). V lost 0 bases, J lost 4 bases, and 10 bases lay in between. CDR3 size: 15 residues. Germline values: CDR1 ENHRY, CDR2 SYGVKD.